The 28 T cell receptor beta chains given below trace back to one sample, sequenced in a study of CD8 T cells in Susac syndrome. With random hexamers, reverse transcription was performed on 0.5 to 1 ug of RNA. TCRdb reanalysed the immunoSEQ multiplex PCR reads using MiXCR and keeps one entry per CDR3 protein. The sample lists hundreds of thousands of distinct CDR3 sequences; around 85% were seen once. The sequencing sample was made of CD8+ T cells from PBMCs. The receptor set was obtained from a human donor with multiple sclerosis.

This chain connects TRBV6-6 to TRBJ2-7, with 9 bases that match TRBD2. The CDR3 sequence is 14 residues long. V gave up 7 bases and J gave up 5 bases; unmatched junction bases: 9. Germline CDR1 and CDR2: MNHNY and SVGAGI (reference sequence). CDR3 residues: CASIPGLASHEQYF. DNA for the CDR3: TGTGCCAGCATTCCGGGACTAGCATCTCACGAGCAGTACTTC.

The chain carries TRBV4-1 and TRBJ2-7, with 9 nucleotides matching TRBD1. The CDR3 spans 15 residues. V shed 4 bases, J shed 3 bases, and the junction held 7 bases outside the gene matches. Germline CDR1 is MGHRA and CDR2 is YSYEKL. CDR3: CASSPQGANGYEQYF. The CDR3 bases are TGCGCCAGCAGCCCACAGGGGGCGAATGGCTACGAGCAGTACTTC.

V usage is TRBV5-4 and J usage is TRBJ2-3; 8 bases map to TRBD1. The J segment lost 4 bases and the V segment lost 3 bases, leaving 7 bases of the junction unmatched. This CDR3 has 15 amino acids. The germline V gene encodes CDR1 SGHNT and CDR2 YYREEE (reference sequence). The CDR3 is CASSSLTGVADTQYF. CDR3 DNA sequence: TGTGCCAGCAGCTCCTTGACAGGGGTTGCAGATACGCAGTATTTT.

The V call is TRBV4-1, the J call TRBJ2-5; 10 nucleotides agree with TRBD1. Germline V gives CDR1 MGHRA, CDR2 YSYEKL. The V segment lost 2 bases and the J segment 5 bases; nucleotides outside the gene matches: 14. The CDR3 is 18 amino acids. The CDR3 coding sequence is TGCGCCAGCAGCCAAACCCGGGTGGCCGGGACAGGGGACGAGACCCAGTACTTC. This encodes CASSQTRVAGTGDETQYF.

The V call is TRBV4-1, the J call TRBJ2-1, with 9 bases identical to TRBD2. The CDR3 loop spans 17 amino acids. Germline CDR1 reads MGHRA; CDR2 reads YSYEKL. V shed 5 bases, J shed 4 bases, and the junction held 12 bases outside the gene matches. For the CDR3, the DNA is TGCGCCAGCAGCGTAAGCGGGTCTGCGGGAGGGTACAATGAGCAGTTCTTC. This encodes CASSVSGSAGGYNEQFF.

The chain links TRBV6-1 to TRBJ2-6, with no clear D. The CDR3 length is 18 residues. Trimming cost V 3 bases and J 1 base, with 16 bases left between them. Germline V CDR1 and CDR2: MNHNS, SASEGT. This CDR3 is CASSDRLAARSGANVLTF. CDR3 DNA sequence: TGTGCCAGCAGTGACCGTTTGGCAGCGCGATCTGGGGCCAACGTCCTGACTTTC.

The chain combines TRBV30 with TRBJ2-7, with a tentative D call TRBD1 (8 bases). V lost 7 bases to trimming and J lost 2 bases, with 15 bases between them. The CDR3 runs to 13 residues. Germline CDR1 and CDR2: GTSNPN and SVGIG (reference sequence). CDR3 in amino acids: CAYQGAGAYEQYF. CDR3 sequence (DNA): TGTGCCTACCAGGGGGCGGGGGCCTACGAGCAGTACTTC. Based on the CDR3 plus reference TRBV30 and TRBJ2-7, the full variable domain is SQTIHQWPATLVQPVGSPLSLECTVEGTSNPNLYWYRQAAGRGLQLLFYSVGIGQISSEVPQNLSASRPQDRQFILSSKKLLLSDSGFYLCAYQGAGAYEQYFGPGTRLTVT.

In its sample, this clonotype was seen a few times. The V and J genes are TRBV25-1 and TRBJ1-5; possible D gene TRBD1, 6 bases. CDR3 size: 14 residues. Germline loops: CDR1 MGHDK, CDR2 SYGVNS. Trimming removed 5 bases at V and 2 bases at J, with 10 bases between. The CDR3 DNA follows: TGTGCCAGCAGTAGTCGACAGGGCAATCAGCCCCAGCATTTT. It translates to CASSSRQGNQPQHF.

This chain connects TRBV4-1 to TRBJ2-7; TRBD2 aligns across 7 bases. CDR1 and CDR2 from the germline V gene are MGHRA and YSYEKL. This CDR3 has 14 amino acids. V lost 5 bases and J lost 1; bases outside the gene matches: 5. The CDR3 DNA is TGCGCCAGCAGCTACGACGGGGGGTCCTACGAGCAGTACTTC. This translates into CASSYDGGSYEQYF.

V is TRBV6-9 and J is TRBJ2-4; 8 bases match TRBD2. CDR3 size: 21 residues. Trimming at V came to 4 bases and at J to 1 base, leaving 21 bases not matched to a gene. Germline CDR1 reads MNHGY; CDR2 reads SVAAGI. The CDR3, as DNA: TGTGCCAGCAGTTTCGCTCGAGTAGCGGGAATGCGGGCTAGGGCCAAAAACATTCAGTACTTC. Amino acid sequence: CASSFARVAGMRARAKNIQYF.

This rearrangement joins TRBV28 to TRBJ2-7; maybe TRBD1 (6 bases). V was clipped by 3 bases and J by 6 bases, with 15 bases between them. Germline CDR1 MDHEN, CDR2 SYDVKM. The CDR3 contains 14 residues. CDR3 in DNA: TGTGCCAGCAGTTTTTTAGGGGGTCCGGGCGAGCAGTACTTC. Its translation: CASSFLGGPGEQYF.

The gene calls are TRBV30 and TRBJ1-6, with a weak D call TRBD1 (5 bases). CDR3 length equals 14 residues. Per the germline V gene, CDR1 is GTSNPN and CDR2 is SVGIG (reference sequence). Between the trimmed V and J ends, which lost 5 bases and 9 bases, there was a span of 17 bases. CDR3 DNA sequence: TGTGCCTGGGACGATTTCGTTGGGGGTTCACCCCTCCACTTT. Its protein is CAWDDFVGGSPLHF.

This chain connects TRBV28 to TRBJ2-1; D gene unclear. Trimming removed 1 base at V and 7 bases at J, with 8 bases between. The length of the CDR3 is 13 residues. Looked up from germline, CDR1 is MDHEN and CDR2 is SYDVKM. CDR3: CASSLYELNEQFF. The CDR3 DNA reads TGTGCCAGCAGTTTATACGAGCTAAATGAGCAGTTCTTC.

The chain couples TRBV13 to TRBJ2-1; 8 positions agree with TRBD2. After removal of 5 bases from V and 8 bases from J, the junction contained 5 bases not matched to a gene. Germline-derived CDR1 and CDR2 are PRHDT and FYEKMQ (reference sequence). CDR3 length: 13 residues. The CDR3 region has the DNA TGTGCCAGCAGCCCGGGACTAGGAGATGAGCAGTTCTTC. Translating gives CASSPGLGDEQFF.

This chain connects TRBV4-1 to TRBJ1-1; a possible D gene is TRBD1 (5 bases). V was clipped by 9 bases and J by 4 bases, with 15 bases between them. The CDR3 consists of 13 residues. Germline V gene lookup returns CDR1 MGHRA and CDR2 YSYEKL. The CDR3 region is CASALGRGTEAFF. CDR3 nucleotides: TGCGCCAGTGCCCTGGGGCGCGGCACTGAAGCTTTCTTT.

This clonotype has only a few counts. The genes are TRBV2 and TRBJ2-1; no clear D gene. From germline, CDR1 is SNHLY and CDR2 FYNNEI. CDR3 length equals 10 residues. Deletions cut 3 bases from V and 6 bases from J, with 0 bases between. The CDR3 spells CASSDNEQFF. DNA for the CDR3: TGTGCCAGCAGTGACAATGAGCAGTTCTTC.

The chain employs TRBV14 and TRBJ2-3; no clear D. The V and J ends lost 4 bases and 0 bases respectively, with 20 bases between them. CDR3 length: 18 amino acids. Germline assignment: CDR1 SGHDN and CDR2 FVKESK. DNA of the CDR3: TGTGCCAGCAGCCCCCCCTCGTCCTTAATTGACAGCACAGATACGCAGTATTTT. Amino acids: CASSPPSSLIDSTDTQYF.

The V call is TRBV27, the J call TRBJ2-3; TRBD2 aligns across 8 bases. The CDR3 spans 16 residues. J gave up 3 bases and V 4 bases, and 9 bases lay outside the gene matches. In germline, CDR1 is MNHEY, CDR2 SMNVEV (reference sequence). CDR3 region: CASSSLSGTGTDTQYF. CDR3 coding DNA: TGTGCCAGCAGTTCCCTTAGCGGGACGGGGACAGATACGCAGTATTTT.

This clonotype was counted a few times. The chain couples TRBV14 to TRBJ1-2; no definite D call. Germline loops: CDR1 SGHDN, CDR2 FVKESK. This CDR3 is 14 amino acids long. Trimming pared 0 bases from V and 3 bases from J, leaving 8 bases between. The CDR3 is CASSQDSEYYGYTF. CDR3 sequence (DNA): TGTGCCAGCAGCCAAGATTCTGAGTACTATGGCTACACCTTC. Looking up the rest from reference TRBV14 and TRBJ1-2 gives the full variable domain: EAGVTQFPSHSVIEKGQTVTLRCDPISGHDNLYWYRRVMGKEIKFLLHFVKESKQDESGMPNNRFLAERTGGTYSTLKVQPAELEDSGVYFCASSQDSEYYGYTFGSGTRLTVV.

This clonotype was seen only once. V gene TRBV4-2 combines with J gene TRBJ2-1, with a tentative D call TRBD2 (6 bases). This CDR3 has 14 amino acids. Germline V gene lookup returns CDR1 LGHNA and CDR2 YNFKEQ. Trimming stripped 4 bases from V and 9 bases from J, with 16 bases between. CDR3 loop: CASSLGTSDGEQFF. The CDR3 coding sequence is TGTGCCAGCAGCCTCGGGACTTCGGACGGTGAGCAGTTCTTC.

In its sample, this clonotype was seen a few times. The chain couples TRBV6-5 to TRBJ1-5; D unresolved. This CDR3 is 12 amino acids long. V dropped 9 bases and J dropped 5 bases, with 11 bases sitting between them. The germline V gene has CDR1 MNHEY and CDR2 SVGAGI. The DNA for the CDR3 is TGTGCCAGTGGGGAGGGTTATCAGCCCCAGCATTTT. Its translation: CASGEGYQPQHF.

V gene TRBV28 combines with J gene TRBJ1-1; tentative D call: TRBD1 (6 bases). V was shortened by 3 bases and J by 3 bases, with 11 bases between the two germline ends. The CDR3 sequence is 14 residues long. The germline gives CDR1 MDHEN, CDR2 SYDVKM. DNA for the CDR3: TGTGCCAGCAGTTTTGTAAGGGGGTACACTGAAGCTTTCTTT. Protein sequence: CASSFVRGYTEAFF.

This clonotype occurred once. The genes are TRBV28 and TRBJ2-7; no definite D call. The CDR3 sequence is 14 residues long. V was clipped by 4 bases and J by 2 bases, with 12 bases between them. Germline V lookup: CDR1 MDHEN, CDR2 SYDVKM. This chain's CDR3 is CASSSPAYTYEQYF. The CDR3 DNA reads TGTGCCAGCAGTTCCCCAGCTTATACCTACGAGCAGTACTTC.

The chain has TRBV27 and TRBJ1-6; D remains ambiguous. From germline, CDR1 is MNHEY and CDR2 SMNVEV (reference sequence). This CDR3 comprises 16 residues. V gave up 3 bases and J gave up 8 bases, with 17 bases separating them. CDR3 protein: CASSFRHFGPYSPLHF. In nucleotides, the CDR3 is TGTGCCAGCAGTTTTCGTCACTTTGGACCCTATTCACCCCTCCACTTT.

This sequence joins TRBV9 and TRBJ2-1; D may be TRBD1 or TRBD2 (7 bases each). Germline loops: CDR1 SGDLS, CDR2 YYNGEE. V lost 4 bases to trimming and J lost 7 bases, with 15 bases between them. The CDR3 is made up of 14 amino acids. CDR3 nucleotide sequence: TGTGCCAGCAGCCCATACAGGGGAGGGAATGAGCAGTTCTTC. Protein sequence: CASSPYRGGNEQFF.

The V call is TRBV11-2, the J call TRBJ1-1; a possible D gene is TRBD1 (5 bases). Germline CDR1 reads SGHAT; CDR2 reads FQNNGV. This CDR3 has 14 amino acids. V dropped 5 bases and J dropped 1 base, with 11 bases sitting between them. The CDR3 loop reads CASSEYGQNTEAFF. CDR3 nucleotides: TGTGCCAGCAGCGAATACGGACAGAACACTGAAGCTTTCTTT.

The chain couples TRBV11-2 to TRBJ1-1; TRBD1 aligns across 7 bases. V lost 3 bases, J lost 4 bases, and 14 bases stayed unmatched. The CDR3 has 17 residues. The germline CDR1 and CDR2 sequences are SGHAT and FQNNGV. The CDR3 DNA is TGTGCCAGCAGCTTTAGAGTCCAGGAGGGGGCTGTCACTGAAGCTTTCTTT. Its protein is CASSFRVQEGAVTEAFF.

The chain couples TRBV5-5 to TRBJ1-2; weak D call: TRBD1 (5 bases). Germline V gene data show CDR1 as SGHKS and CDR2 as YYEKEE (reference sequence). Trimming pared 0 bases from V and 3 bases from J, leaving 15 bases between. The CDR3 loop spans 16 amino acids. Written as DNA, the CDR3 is TGTGCCAGCAGCTTGGTTGAAGCGGGACCCTACTATGGCTACACCTTC. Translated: CASSLVEAGPYYGYTF.